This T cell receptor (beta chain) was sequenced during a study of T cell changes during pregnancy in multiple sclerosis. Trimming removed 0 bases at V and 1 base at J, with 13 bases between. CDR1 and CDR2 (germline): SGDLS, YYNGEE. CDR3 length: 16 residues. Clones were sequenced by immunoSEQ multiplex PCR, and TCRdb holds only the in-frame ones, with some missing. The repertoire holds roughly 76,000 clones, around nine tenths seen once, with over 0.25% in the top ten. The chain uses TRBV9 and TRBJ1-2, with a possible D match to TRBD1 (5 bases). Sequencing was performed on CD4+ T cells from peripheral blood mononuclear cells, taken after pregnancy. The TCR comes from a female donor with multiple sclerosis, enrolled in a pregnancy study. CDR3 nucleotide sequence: TGTGCCAGCAGCGTAGGGGGCAGCTCCCTTAACTATGGCTACACCTTC. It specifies CASSVGGSSLNYGYTF.